This TCR beta chain was sequenced during a study of neurological immune-mediated disorders (dated by TCRdb to between 2017 and 2020). With regard to the full study: Among the roughly 34 multiple sclerosis patients, relapsing-remitting MS accounted for around 30 and secondary progressive MS accounted for 3. Peripheral blood TCR-beta repertoires from patients with HTLV-I-associated myelopathy (HAM/TSP), patients with multiple sclerosis, and healthy controls were compared in the study using UMI-based sequencing. Longitudinal samples, technical triplicates and paired sorted CD4+ and CD8+ T-cell subsets, alongside PBMC samples, were included among the approximately 98 TCR-beta libraries. The cohort included approximately 70 subjects: roughly 14 with HAM/TSP, about 35 with multiple sclerosis, and around 20 healthy controls.

Per the germline V gene, SGHTA is the CDR1 and FQGNSA is the CDR2. V is trimmed back by 5 bases and J by 4 bases, and the junction contains 13 bases that no gene match accounts for. The CDR3 covers 17 residues, taking in both the cysteine and the phenylalanine. Only the CDR3 DNA stays, 51 bases, in frame from base 1. There are many counts of this clonotype. Its recognized antigen is unknown. No qualities accompany the bases; no much larger clone lies one base away. cDNA was synthesized by template-switch 5'RACE using a primer carrying a 10-nucleotide random unique molecular identifier by which each TCR transcript was tagged. Each sequencing run produced over 170 million TCR-beta sequences covering 15-18 subjects. The RNeasy kit was used to extract total RNA. The KAPA Real-time Library Amplification kit was used to amplify TCR-beta VDJ regions with primers for the TCR constant region and the 5'RACE anchor. A first PCR added sample indexes and Illumina adaptors, after which a second PCR increased the library yield. After purification with Ampure beads, the TCR product of roughly 650 bp was size-selected on a 2% E-gel SizeSelection system. Library quality was checked on a Bioanalyzer, concentration was measured with Qubit, and libraries were quantified with the Kapa Library Quantification kit before pooling. An Illumina HiSeq 2500 sequenced the libraries paired-end 2 x 150 bp. To increase sequence diversity, about 25-31% phiX was spiked into each library pool. In the paper's pipeline: Quality-filtered reads were processed with the UMI-based MiGEC pipeline, and over 85% of raw TCR sequences were removed by the MiGEC pipeline during error correction. IMGT germline references were used for alignment of VDJ genes, and clonotypes were defined by a unique CDR3 amino acid sequence together with V-J genes. VDJtools evaluated clonal expansion, Shannon diversity and CDR3 relatedness (CalcPairwiseDistances, ClusterSamples); CLCbio workbench built phylogenetic trees. Clones with at least 8 unique UMIs were defined as expanded, with this threshold being based on coefficient-of-variation modelling across technical triplicates. In TCRdb, the public reads were trimmed at Q25 with fastp and aligned with MiXCR, with productive beta chains retained. One record per CDR3 amino acid sequence lists the most common genes and DNA. The V and J calls come from TCRdb's annotation, not from the publication. The sample table lists about 65,000 distinct CDR3 sequences, 4.1% of them with a count of one. The ten top clones hold just over 2.5% of the sample.

Study-wide findings and limitations: Repertoires from 18 of 34 MS patients were grouped by phylogenetic analysis into a cluster of related CDR3 sequences, suggesting a possible repertoire-level signature. TCR clonal expansion was highest in HAM/TSP patients and lowest in MS patients, with MS patients falling below even healthy controls. No association of the MS cluster with clinical or MRI features was observed, and the need for larger cohorts was stated by the authors. Expanded clones from different subjects shared no identical CDR3 amino acid sequences, which suggests that TCR-beta repertoires were private in all groups.

For unsorted PBMC libraries, 2 million PBMCs were used after storage in RNAlater at -80 degrees C until RNA extraction. The multiple sclerosis patients were enrolled in a US clinical protocol that evaluated disease progression with magnetic resonance imaging. Peripheral blood was subjected to Ficoll-Hypaque density gradient centrifugation to isolate PBMCs, which were then cryopreserved in liquid nitrogen. What was sequenced was PBMCs. The clonotype comes from a man in his fifties or sixties with multiple sclerosis. The sequence joins TRBV7-2 to TRBJ2-1, with TRBD2 matching 8 junction bases. The CDR3 here reads CASSRTGGPFVYNEQFF. The bases are TGTGCCAGCAGCCGGACGGGGGGGCCTTTTGTTTACAATGAGCAGTTCTTC. With the portions outside the CDR3 filled from the reference TRBV7-2 and TRBJ2-1 genes, the complete variable region becomes GAGVSQSPSNKVTEKGKDVELRCDPISGHTALYWYRQSLGQGLEFLIYFQGNSAPDKSGLPSDRFSAERTGGSVSTLTIQRTQQEDSAVYLCASSRTGGPFVYNEQFFGPGTRLTVL.